These T cell receptor beta chains were read from a single sample in a study of PD-L1 blockade in urothelial cancer. TCRdb's copy holds only in-frame clones and misses some; the assay was immunoSEQ multiplex PCR. The sample consists of tens of thousands of clones, about 72% of them appearing once. Here the sequenced sample was PBMCs, taken around atezolizumab (anti-PD-L1) treatment. These receptors came from a man between 65 and 79 years old with urothelial cancer. Each CDR3 is given with its conserved first and last residue. Not all rows give a size; the values are once, few, many and, for expanded clones, a class.

v_gene: TRBV7-9; j_gene: TRBJ2-5; abundance: once; CDR3aa: CASSFLRDRSLQETQYF
v_gene: TRBV6-5; j_gene: TRBJ1-2; abundance: NA; CDR3aa: CASSYGRASSYGYTF
v_gene: TRBV30; j_gene: TRBJ1-4; abundance: NA; CDR3aa: CAWSGGLRMSNEKLFF
v_gene: TRBV6-1; j_gene: TRBJ2-3; abundance: once; CDR3aa: CASSQINQDTQYF
v_gene: TRBV27; j_gene: TRBJ2-7; abundance: NA; CDR3aa: CASSFSSTYEQYF
v_gene: TRBV29-1; j_gene: TRBJ2-2; abundance: NA; CDR3aa: CSVEDLDTATGELFF
v_gene: TRBV7-3; j_gene: TRBJ1-6; abundance: few; CDR3aa: CASSLKPRANNSPLHF
v_gene: TRBV12-5; j_gene: TRBJ2-7; abundance: NA; CDR3aa: CASGLDHPPAGGLVAYEQYF
v_gene: TRBV5-1; j_gene: TRBJ2-5; abundance: NA; CDR3aa: CASSLAGGPETQYF
v_gene: TRBV9; j_gene: TRBJ2-3; abundance: NA; CDR3aa: CASSVATGDRVADTQYF
v_gene: TRBV29-1; j_gene: TRBJ1-1; abundance: NA; CDR3aa: CSVLGPGGALSAEAFF
v_gene: TRBV15; j_gene: TRBJ2-2; abundance: NA; CDR3aa: CATSRDPPAGGGRTGELFF
v_gene: TRBV9; j_gene: TRBJ1-3; abundance: NA; CDR3aa: CASSRTGNSGNTIYF
v_gene: TRBV5-1; j_gene: TRBJ2-3; abundance: NA; CDR3aa: CASSLSLAVADTQYF
v_gene: TRBV5-1; j_gene: TRBJ2-7; abundance: NA; CDR3aa: CASSLAESSYEQYF
v_gene: TRBV18; j_gene: TRBJ1-1; abundance: NA; CDR3aa: CASSPLQGNTEAFF
v_gene: TRBV19; j_gene: TRBJ2-7; abundance: NA; CDR3aa: CASARQGDFYEQYF
v_gene: TRBV7-2; j_gene: TRBJ2-1; abundance: NA; CDR3aa: CASSLAAGTGLRNEQFF
v_gene: TRBV19; j_gene: TRBJ2-1; abundance: NA; CDR3aa: CASSTAGTRVNEQFF
v_gene: TRBV7-2; j_gene: TRBJ1-4; abundance: NA; CDR3aa: CASSLGLKNSEKLFF
v_gene: TRBV6-1; j_gene: TRBJ1-4; abundance: few; CDR3aa: CASRGTGVGEKLFF
v_gene: TRBV5-1; j_gene: TRBJ1-1; abundance: few; CDR3aa: CASSLNWAETEAFF
v_gene: TRBV7-6; j_gene: TRBJ2-1; abundance: NA; CDR3aa: CASSLVWRGGADEQFF
v_gene: TRBV5-6; j_gene: TRBJ2-1; abundance: NA; CDR3aa: CASSPQGGLYNEQFF
v_gene: TRBV28; j_gene: TRBJ2-7; abundance: NA; CDR3aa: CASRTMGDRGEQYF
v_gene: TRBV4-3; j_gene: TRBJ2-2; abundance: NA; CDR3aa: CASSQGLAGGMNTGELFF
v_gene: TRBV4-1; j_gene: TRBJ2-1; abundance: NA; CDR3aa: CASSQKDRGSAFTNEQFF
v_gene: TRBV29-1; j_gene: TRBJ1-1; abundance: NA; CDR3aa: CSGEGGQGSTEAFF
v_gene: TRBV27; j_gene: TRBJ1-2; abundance: NA; CDR3aa: CATGRTGGNYGYTF
v_gene: TRBV5-4; j_gene: TRBJ2-1; abundance: NA; CDR3aa: CASSLGLTSGSYNEQFF
v_gene: TRBV2; j_gene: TRBJ2-7; abundance: NA; CDR3aa: CASSGTGGAYEQYF
v_gene: TRBV7-9; j_gene: TRBJ1-1; abundance: NA; CDR3aa: CASSLARGWNTEAFF
v_gene: TRBV4-2; j_gene: TRBJ1-5; abundance: NA; CDR3aa: CASSQDPGLERDKPQHF
v_gene: TRBV11-2; j_gene: TRBJ1-5; abundance: NA; CDR3aa: CASSLGAGDQPQHF
v_gene: TRBV11-2; j_gene: TRBJ1-4; abundance: NA; CDR3aa: CASSSVGNEKLFF
v_gene: TRBV28; j_gene: TRBJ2-7; abundance: NA; CDR3aa: CASRLAGRTYEQYF
v_gene: TRBV6-5; j_gene: TRBJ1-5; abundance: NA; CDR3aa: CASSKAGGSNQPQHF
v_gene: TRBV11-2; j_gene: TRBJ2-1; abundance: NA; CDR3aa: CASSSGQRGYLSNEQFF
v_gene: TRBV29-1; j_gene: TRBJ2-2; abundance: NA; CDR3aa: CSVNYPGGTGELFF
v_gene: TRBV5-4; j_gene: TRBJ1-2; abundance: NA; CDR3aa: CASSLPRGTNGYTF
v_gene: TRBV7-2; j_gene: TRBJ2-3; abundance: few; CDR3aa: CASSFTSSGDTQYF
v_gene: TRBV6-1; j_gene: TRBJ1-5; abundance: NA; CDR3aa: CASSEGGPSNQPQHF
v_gene: TRBV25-1; j_gene: TRBJ1-2; abundance: NA; CDR3aa: CASGDRGYTF
v_gene: TRBV5-6; j_gene: TRBJ1-1; abundance: once; CDR3aa: CASSRDRTNTEAFF
v_gene: TRBV27; j_gene: TRBJ1-2; abundance: NA; CDR3aa: CASRLQGEYGYTF
v_gene: TRBV11-3; j_gene: TRBJ2-1; abundance: NA; CDR3aa: CASSSKRVLAGGENEQFF
v_gene: TRBV6-1; j_gene: TRBJ1-5; abundance: NA; CDR3aa: CASSGGSEFSRNQPQHF